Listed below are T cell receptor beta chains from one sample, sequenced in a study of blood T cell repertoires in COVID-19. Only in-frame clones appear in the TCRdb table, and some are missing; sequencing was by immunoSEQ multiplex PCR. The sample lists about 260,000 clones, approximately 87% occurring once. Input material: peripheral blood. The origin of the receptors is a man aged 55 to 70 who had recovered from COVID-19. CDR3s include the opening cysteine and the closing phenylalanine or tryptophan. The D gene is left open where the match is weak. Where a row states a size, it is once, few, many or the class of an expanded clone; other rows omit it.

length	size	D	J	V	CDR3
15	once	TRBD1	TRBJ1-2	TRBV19	CASSGGQGGAYGYTF
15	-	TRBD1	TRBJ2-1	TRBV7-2	CASSSRQGEYNEQFF
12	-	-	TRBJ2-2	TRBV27	CASREGFGELFF
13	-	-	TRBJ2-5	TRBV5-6	CASTSDSQETQYF
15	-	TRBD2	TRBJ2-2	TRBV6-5	CASRLAGINTGELFF
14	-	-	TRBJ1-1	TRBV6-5	CASSTGQLNTEAFF
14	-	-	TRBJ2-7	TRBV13	CASSRRQSSYEQYF
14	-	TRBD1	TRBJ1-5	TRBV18	CASSPKDRGQPQHF
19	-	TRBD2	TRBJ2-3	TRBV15	CATSRGGASGGQGTDTQYF
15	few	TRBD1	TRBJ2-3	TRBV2	CASFGGQGAADTQYF
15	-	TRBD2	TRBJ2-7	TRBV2	CASNGQAGSSYEQYF
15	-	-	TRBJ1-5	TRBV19	CASSIAGFSNQPQHF
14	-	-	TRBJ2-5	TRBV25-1	CASRESGIRETQYF
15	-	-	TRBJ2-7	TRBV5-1	CASSPRQAIRYEQYF
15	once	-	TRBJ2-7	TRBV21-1	CASSKPQKSSYEQYF
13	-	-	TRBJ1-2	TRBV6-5	CASTETPNYGYTF
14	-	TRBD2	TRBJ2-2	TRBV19	CASRTSGNTGELFF
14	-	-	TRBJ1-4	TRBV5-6	CASSVLGAEEKLFF
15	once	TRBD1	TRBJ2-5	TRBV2	CASSGGTGAWETQYF
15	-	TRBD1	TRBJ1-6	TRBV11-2	CASSFNRGGNSPLHF
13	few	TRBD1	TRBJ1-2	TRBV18	CASSPRDRGQCTF
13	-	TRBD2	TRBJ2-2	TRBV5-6	CASSGEGTGELFF
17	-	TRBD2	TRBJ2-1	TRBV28	CASSSRTSGRFGNEQFF
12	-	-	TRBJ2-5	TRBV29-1	CSVKPGQETQYF
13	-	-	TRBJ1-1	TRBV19	CASSITADTEAFF
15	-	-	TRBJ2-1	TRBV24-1	CATSQDGQPYNEQFF
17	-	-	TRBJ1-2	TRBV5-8	CASSLGVMRDYLYGYTF
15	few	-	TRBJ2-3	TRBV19	CASSSGVRGTDTQYF
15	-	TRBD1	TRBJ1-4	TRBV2	CASSPTGADNEKLFF
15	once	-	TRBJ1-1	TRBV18	CASSPPGSRGTEAFF
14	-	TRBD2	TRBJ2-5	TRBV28	CASSLTGGQETQYF
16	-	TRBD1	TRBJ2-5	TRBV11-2	CASSFSSGTGGETQYF
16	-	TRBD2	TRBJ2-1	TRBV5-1	CASSLYGGTSYNEQFF
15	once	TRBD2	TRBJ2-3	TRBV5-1	CASSKGLAVPDTQYF
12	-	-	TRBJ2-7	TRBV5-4	CASSLLAREQYF
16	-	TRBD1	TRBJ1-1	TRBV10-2	CASSGTPGQGNTEAFF
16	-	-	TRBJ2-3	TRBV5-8	CASTPSRGSRTDTQYF
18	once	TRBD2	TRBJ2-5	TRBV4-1	CASSQAQGVAGGVETQYF
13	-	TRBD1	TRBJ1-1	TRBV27	CASSLTQTGRAFF
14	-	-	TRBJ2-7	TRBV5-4	CASSLARVPYEQYF
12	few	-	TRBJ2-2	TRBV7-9	CASFQNTGELFF
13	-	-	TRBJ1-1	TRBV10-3	CAISVDPGAEAFF
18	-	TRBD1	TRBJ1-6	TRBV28	CASSPTGAIYSYNSPLHF
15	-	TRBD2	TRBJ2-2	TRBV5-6	CASSLVGGGTGELFF
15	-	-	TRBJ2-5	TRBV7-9	CASSLEAVGWETQYF
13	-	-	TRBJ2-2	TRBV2	CASSVGGIGELFF
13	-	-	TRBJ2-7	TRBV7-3	CASSKRRSEEQYF
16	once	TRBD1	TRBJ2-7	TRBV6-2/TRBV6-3	CASSYVWDRFAYEQYF
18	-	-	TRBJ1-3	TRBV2	CASSDTHRGESSGNTIYF
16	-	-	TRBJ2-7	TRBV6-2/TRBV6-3	CASSYSSSRLRYEQYF
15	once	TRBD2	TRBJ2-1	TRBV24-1	CATSGSGGAYNEQFF
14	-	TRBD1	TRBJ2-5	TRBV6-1	CASSEFTGVETQYF
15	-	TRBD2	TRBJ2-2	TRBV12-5	CASGFLAGAPGELFF
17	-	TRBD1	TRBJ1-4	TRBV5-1	CASSLEVGGATNEKLFF
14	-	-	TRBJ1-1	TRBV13	CASSFGWANTEAFF
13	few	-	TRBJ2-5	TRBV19	CASSFGPQETQYF
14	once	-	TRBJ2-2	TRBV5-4	CASSFREPAGELFF
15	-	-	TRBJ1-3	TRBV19	CASSISGHSGNTIYF
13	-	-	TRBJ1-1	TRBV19	CASTQEMNTEAFF